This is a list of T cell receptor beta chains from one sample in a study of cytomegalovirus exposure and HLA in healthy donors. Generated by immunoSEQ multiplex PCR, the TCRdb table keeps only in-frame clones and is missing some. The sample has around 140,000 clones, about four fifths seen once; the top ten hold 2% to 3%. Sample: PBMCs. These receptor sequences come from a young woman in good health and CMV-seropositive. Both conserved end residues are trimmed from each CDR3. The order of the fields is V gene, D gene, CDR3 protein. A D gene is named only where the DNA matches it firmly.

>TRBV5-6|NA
ASSLTNEQF
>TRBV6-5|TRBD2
ASSRRGGIAYEQY
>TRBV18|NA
ASSPQSGLLGDQPQH
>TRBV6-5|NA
ASSESRGGGGYT
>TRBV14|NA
ASSQDLAGVY
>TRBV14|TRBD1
ASSQDHGTGAYGYT
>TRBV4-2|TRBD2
ASSQGASAGVSYEQY
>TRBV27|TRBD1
ASSPQTGTGKVCGYT
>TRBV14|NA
ASSQYQGIKETQY
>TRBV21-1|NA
ASSTPGGTNRTEAF
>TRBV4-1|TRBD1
ASSQADRVGELF
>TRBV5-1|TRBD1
ASSLEQGAWLGTEAF
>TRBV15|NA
ATSRDQGIYEQY
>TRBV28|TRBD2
ASSTPGAGMYNEQF
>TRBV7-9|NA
ASSPPSEHYGYT
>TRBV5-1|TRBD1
ASSLEAGGSSEQY
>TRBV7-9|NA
ASSSYAAGSGELF
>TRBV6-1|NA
ASSEAHQETQY
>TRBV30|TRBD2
AWSAGAGGPRTYEQY
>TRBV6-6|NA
ASTATQGSGYT
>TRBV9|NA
ASSVWGTTSNSGANVLT
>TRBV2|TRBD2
ASAGGPMWNEQF
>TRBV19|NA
ASSGGYGGNTIY
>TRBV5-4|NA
ASSPTSSYEQY
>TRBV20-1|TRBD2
SGGTTDTQY
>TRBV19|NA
ASKIGTSDQPQH
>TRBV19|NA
ASSIDRGNEQF
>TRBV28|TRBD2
ASSMTSGGISYNEQF
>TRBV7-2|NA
ASSPLRVALNYGYT
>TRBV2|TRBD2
ASSGTSPTDTQY
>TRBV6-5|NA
ASSYRTLRRNTEAF
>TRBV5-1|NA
ASSLSSGTYEQY
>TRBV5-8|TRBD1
ASSKGQGLKDYGYT
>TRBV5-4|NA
ASSFEGRTGELF
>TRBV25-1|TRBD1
ASSEGTGVNQPQH
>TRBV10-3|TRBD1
AISDSDRGRNNEQY
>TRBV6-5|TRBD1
ASSPGQGEWTEAF
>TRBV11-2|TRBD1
ASCPGQGAGNTIY
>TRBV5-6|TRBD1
ASSLTGQVYNEQF
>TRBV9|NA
ASSVAGGGFDGYT
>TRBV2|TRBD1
ASIWDRGHNEQY